This T cell receptor (beta chain) was sequenced for a study of technical replicates of blood from a handful of donors. Profiled with immunoSEQ multiplex PCR; TCRdb holds only in-frame clones, not every one. The sample comprises around 89,000 clones, approximately 93% of which are singletons, and 0.2% to 0.25% rests with the top ten. V gave up 3 bases and J gave up 2 bases; unmatched junction bases: 13. Looked up from germline, CDR1 is MDHEN and CDR2 is SYDVKM. The length of the CDR3 is 18 residues. The chain couples TRBV28 to TRBJ2-3; TRBD2 matches 8 bases. What was sequenced was T cells isolated from PBMCs. The sequence was obtained from a human donor in good health. The CDR3 loop is CASSLPWGAGGHTDTQYF. CDR3 nucleotide sequence: TGTGCCAGCAGTTTGCCGTGGGGTGCGGGAGGACACACAGATACGCAGTATTTT.